The 2 T cell receptor beta chains below come from one sample, sequenced in a study of cytomegalovirus exposure and HLA in healthy donors. This PCR relied on a set of 60 Vbeta primers and 13 Jbeta primers. Here immunoSEQ multiplex PCR was the method, and the copy in TCRdb shows in-frame clones only, minus some. The sample includes 150,000 or so clones, 70% to 85% of them seen just once. Sequenced input: PBMCs. The source of these receptors is a man in his thirties or forties in good health and CMV-seropositive.

This clone was detected only once. The genes are TRBV7-2 and TRBJ2-2; no firm D call. CDR3 length: 13 amino acids. The germline CDR1 and CDR2 sequences are SGHTA and FQGNSA. V was cut by 5 bases and J by 6 bases, with 10 bases left in between. CDR3 in DNA: TGTGCCAGCAGCCCGAGACACCCCGGGGAGCTGTTTTTT. This gives the protein CASSPRHPGELFF.

This chain uses TRBV9 with TRBJ2-5, with 14 positions matching TRBD2. CDR1 is SGDLS, CDR2 YYNGEE, per germline. The CDR3 runs 15 residues. V lost 6 bases to trimming and J lost 3 bases; unmatched junction nucleotides: 4. The CDR3 DNA reads as TGTGCCAGCACCGTGGGACTAGCGGGAGAAGAGACCCAGTACTTC. It translates to CASTVGLAGEETQYF.